Following are 23 T cell receptor beta chains from one sample sequenced in a study of OX40 agonist ivuxolimab in advanced cancers. Generated by immunoSEQ multiplex PCR, the TCRdb table keeps only in-frame clones and is missing some. The sample lists tens of thousands of clones; 80% to 90% were seen once. Sequencing used CD4+ or CD8+ T cells sorted from blood, obtained in a trial of the OX40 agonist ivuxolimab. The receptors were gathered from an adult with an advanced solid tumor such as melanoma, head and neck, liver or kidney cancer.

This sequence joins TRBV27 and TRBJ1-2; 7 nucleotides align to TRBD1. This CDR3 contains 17 residues. Trimming removed 8 bases from V and 7 bases from J; junction bases left unmatched: 22. Germline-derived CDR1 and CDR2 are MNHEY and SMNVEV (reference sequence). The CDR3 sequence: CASSSLGLTGTTSGYTF. The CDR3, as DNA: TGTGCCAGCTCGAGTTTGGGCCTGACAGGGACGACCTCTGGCTACACCTTC.

The J gene is TRBJ2-3, the V gene TRBV9; 10 positions agree with TRBD2. The CDR3 has 14 amino acids. V lost 5 bases and J lost 1; bases outside the gene matches: 1. Germline V gene data show CDR1 as SGDLS and CDR2 as YYNGEE. CDR3 sequence: CASRGTSGTDTQYF. CDR3 bases: TGTGCCAGCAGGGGGACTAGCGGCACAGATACGCAGTATTTT. Together with reference TRBV9 and TRBJ2-3, the CDR3 gives the full variable domain: DSGVTQTPKHLITATGQRVTLRCSPRSGDLSVYWYQQSLDQGLQFLIQYYNGEERAKGNILERFSAQQFPDLHSELNLSSLELGDSALYFCASRGTSGTDTQYFGPGTRLTVL.

The chain is built from TRBV14 and TRBJ1-2, with D unclear. CDR1 SGHDN and CDR2 FVKESK come from the germline V gene. The V gene lost 0 bases and the J gene lost 2 bases, with 16 bases spanning the gap. This CDR3 region has 17 residues. This CDR3 reads CASSQDYDGVGNYGYTF. The CDR3 region has the DNA TGTGCCAGCAGCCAAGATTATGATGGGGTCGGAAACTATGGCTACACCTTC. The full variable domain, with the rest looked up from reference TRBV14 and TRBJ1-2, is EAGVTQFPSHSVIEKGQTVTLRCDPISGHDNLYWYRRVMGKEIKFLLHFVKESKQDESGMPNNRFLAERTGGTYSTLKVQPAELEDSGVYFCASSQDYDGVGNYGYTFGSGTRLTVV.

The rearrangement joins TRBV27 to TRBJ2-1; TRBD2 agrees at 13 bases. The junction had 14 bases not matched to a gene; V was cut back by 8 bases and J by 1 base. Germline assignment: CDR1 MNHEY and CDR2 SMNVEV (reference sequence). The CDR3 sequence is 19 residues long. The CDR3 is CASWHLGLAGVRSYNEQFF. In DNA form, the CDR3 reads TGTGCCAGCTGGCACCTCGGACTAGCGGGAGTTCGTTCCTACAATGAGCAGTTCTTC.

V and J are TRBV7-9 and TRBJ2-7, with 7 bases matching TRBD2. The germline CDR1 and CDR2 sequences are SEHNR and FQNEAQ (reference sequence). CDR3 length: 11 amino acids. J lost 5 bases, V lost 11 bases, and 6 bases had no gene match. The CDR3 spells CASGRANEQYF. DNA for the CDR3: TGTGCCTCGGGGAGGGCCAACGAGCAGTACTTC.

The gene calls are TRBV12-1 and TRBJ2-7. TRBV12-1 is a pseudogene segment. This CDR3 spans 17 amino acids. CDR3 bases: TGTGCCAGCCCCGCGTTAAGCCGGGACAAGGACTACTACGAGCAGTACTTC. Translation gives CASPALSRDKDYYEQYF.

This chain links TRBV28 with TRBJ2-1, with TRBD1 as a possible D gene (6 bases). The CDR3 runs to 12 residues. Trimming took 8 bases from V and 8 from J, leaving 13 bases between them. Germline V gene data show CDR1 as MDHEN and CDR2 as SYDVKM. CDR3 sequence: CASGPGVDEQFF. CDR3 bases: TGTGCCAGCGGACCAGGGGTGGATGAGCAGTTCTTC.

This clone appeared once. V is TRBV5-1 and J is TRBJ1-6; 12 bases line up with TRBD1. Looked up from germline, CDR1 is SGHRS and CDR2 is YFSETQ. V was pared by 3 bases and J by 10 bases, with 8 bases of the junction left unmatched. The CDR3 has 16 amino acids. Here the CDR3 reads CASSWGQGAEWSPLHF. DNA of the CDR3: TGCGCCAGCAGCTGGGGACAGGGGGCTGAGTGGTCACCCCTCCACTTT.

The rearrangement uses TRBV6-1 and TRBJ2-2; 12 bases map to TRBD1. The germline CDR1 and CDR2 sequences are MNHNS and SASEGT. This CDR3 spans 14 amino acids. V dropped 11 bases and J dropped 3; count of bases not matched to a gene: 4. The CDR3 nucleotides are TGTGCCGGGGGACAGGGGGCGGACACCGGGGAGCTGTTTTTT. It is translated as CAGGQGADTGELFF.

This chain uses TRBV27 with TRBJ2-2; possible D gene TRBD1, 6 bases. CDR1 and CDR2 (germline): MNHEY, SMNVEV (reference sequence). The CDR3 runs to 16 residues. The V end was cut by 7 bases, the J end by 0 bases, with 15 bases between. In DNA form, the CDR3 reads TGTGCCAGCAACTACAGGGCCCCCGCGAACACCGGGGAGCTGTTTTTT. Translated, it gives CASNYRAPANTGELFF.

This sequence joins TRBV13 and TRBJ2-1, with TRBD2 matching 11 bases. The CDR3 is 17 amino acids. Trimming at V came to 2 bases and at J to 6 bases, leaving 9 bases not matched to a gene. Germline lookup yields CDR1 PRHDT and CDR2 FYEKMQ (reference sequence). DNA of the CDR3: TGTGCCAGCAGCTTATTAGCGGGAGGGGGGTACGGCAATGAGCAGTTCTTC. Translated: CASSLLAGGGYGNEQFF.

V is TRBV6-5 and J is TRBJ2-2; D is perhaps TRBD1 (5 bases). The CDR3 totals 15 residues. Germline CDR1 reads MNHEY; CDR2 reads SVGAGI. Trimming took off 4 bases at V and 0 bases at J, with 9 bases between the two ends. CDR3 in DNA: TGTGCCAGCAGTTTAAGGACATCGAACACCGGGGAGCTGTTTTTT. Encoded protein: CASSLRTSNTGELFF.

V is TRBV5-1 and J is TRBJ2-6; D gene uncertain. Germline V CDR1 and CDR2: SGHRS, YFSETQ. The CDR3 is 16 residues long. Trimming cost V 0 bases and J 0 bases, with 7 bases left between them. CDR3 sequence (DNA): TGCGCCAGCAGCTTGGTGGGAAGCTCTGGGGCCAACGTCCTGACTTTC. It yields the protein CASSLVGSSGANVLTF. The full variable domain, with the rest looked up from reference TRBV5-1 and TRBJ2-6, is KAGVTQTPRYLIKTRGQQVTLSCSPISGHRSVSWYQQTPGQGLQFLFEYFSETQRNKGNFPGRFSGRQFSNSRSEMNVSTLELGDSALYLCASSLVGSSGANVLTFGAGSRLTVL.

This chain links TRBV30 with TRBJ2-1; D may be TRBD1 or TRBD2 (5 bases each). V dropped 2 bases and J dropped 5 bases, with 13 bases sitting between them. Germline V lookup: CDR1 GTSNPN, CDR2 SVGIG (reference sequence). The CDR3 extends over 14 amino acids. The CDR3 sequence: CAWSLGTGDNEQFF. CDR3 nucleotide sequence: TGTGCCTGGAGTCTCGGGACCGGGGACAATGAGCAGTTCTTC.

The chain employs TRBV11-2 and TRBJ1-6, with TRBD1 as a possible D gene (6 bases). V was clipped by 4 bases and J by 6 bases, with 13 bases between them. Germline V gene lookup returns CDR1 SGHAT and CDR2 FQNNGV. The CDR3 runs to 15 residues. CDR3 DNA: TGTGCCAGCAGCTCCGACAGGCGGGCTAATTCACCCCTCCACTTT. Translating gives CASSSDRRANSPLHF.

V usage is TRBV9 and J usage is TRBJ2-1; 10 positions agree with TRBD2. Trimming took 0 bases from V and 3 from J; bases not matched to a gene: 9. CDR3 length: 18 residues. Germline CDR1 and CDR2: SGDLS and YYNGEE. For the CDR3, the DNA is TGTGCCAGCAGCGTAGAAGGGGCTAGCGGGAGTATCTACAATGAGCAGTTCTTC. Its protein product is CASSVEGASGSIYNEQFF. Filled out from reference TRBV9 and TRBJ2-1, the complete variable domain reads DSGVTQTPKHLITATGQRVTLRCSPRSGDLSVYWYQQSLDQGLQFLIQYYNGEERAKGNILERFSAQQFPDLHSELNLSSLELGDSALYFCASSVEGASGSIYNEQFFGPGTRLTVL.

The chain is built from TRBV28 and TRBJ1-4; D gene unclear. Looked up from germline, CDR1 is MDHEN and CDR2 is SYDVKM. The CDR3 loop spans 14 amino acids. Trimming pared 3 bases from V and 1 base from J, leaving 6 bases between. The CDR3 loop reads CASSFPGTNEKLFF. The CDR3 coding sequence is TGTGCCAGCAGTTTCCCGGGAACTAATGAAAAACTGTTTTTT.

This chain connects TRBV7-6 to TRBJ1-5; D unresolved. Germline-derived CDR1 and CDR2 are SGHVS and FNYEAQ. CDR3 length equals 13 residues. The V and J ends lost 1 base and 6 bases respectively, with 7 bases between them. The CDR3 sequence is CASSLVSTQPQHF. The CDR3 DNA is TGTGCCAGCAGCTTAGTGAGTACTCAGCCCCAGCATTTT.

V gene TRBV4-1 combines with J gene TRBJ2-1; 8 positions match TRBD2. CDR1 and CDR2 from the germline V gene are MGHRA and YSYEKL. V lost 3 bases, J lost 4 bases, and 14 bases stayed unmatched. This CDR3 region has 18 residues. CDR3: CASSQFGREGRFYNEQFF. The CDR3 DNA reads TGCGCCAGCAGCCAGTTTGGACGGGAGGGCCGTTTTTACAATGAGCAGTTCTTC.

DNA of the CDR3: TGCAGCTCACTGGGGGCCTACGCTTTATACCAAGAGACCCAGTACTTC. Translation gives CSSLGAYALYQETQYF. The rearrangement joins TRBV29-1 to TRBJ2-5; D is perhaps TRBD1 (6 bases). V gave up 8 bases and J gave up 0 bases, with 22 bases separating them. The germline V gene has CDR1 SQVTM and CDR2 ANQGSEA. The CDR3 is 16 residues long.

The chain uses TRBV6-5 and TRBJ1-3; unclear D gene. Per the germline V gene, CDR1 is MNHEY and CDR2 is SVGAGI. Deletions cut 4 bases from V and 0 bases from J, with 7 bases between. CDR3 size: 14 residues. The CDR3 spells CASSWDSSGNTIYF. Here the CDR3 DNA reads TGTGCCAGCAGTTGGGATTCCTCTGGAAACACCATATATTTT.

The chain is built from TRBV15 and TRBJ2-7; D not resolved. Germline V CDR1 and CDR2: LNHNV, YYDKDF (reference sequence). Trimming left V 5 bases short and J 4 bases short, with 15 bases between. The CDR3 is 14 residues long. The CDR3: CATSQAGDPYEQYF. The CDR3 DNA follows: TGTGCCACCAGCCAGGCCGGAGACCCTTACGAGCAGTACTTC. Full variable domain (remainder filled in from reference TRBV15 and TRBJ2-7): DAMVIQNPRYQVTQFGKPVTLSCSQTLNHNVMYWYQQKSSQAPKLLFHYYDKDFNNEADTPDNFQSRRPNTSFCFLDIRSPGLGDTAMYLCATSQAGDPYEQYFGPGTRLTVT.

This clone was recorded a few times. J is TRBJ2-3 and V is TRBV6-4, with 10 positions matching TRBD1. Germline CDR1 is MRHNA and CDR2 is SNTAGT. This CDR3 has 15 amino acids. Trimming removed 3 bases from V and 1 base from J; junction bases left unmatched: 1. CDR3 DNA sequence: TGTGCCAGCAGTGAGGGGACAGGGGGCACAGATACGCAGTATTTT. Protein: CASSEGTGGTDTQYF.